The subject of this entry is one T cell receptor beta chain. This record comes from a study of T cell changes during pregnancy in multiple sclerosis. Produced via immunoSEQ multiplex PCR; TCRdb's table is partial and in-frame only. The table records 35,000 to 50,000 clones, about 88% of them present only once. Germline V gives CDR1 MNHNY, CDR2 SVGAGI (reference sequence). V dropped 8 bases and J dropped 8 bases, with 21 bases sitting between them. The CDR3 loop spans 14 amino acids. This TCR came from a female donor with multiple sclerosis, enrolled in a pregnancy study. The sequences come from CD4+ T cells from peripheral blood mononuclear cells, collected after pregnancy. J is TRBJ1-2 and V is TRBV6-6, with D perhaps matching TRBD1 (6 bases). This CDR3 reads CASYLGGGAVGYTF. In DNA form, the CDR3 reads TGTGCCAGCTACCTGGGGGGGGGCGCGGTCGGCTACACCTTC.